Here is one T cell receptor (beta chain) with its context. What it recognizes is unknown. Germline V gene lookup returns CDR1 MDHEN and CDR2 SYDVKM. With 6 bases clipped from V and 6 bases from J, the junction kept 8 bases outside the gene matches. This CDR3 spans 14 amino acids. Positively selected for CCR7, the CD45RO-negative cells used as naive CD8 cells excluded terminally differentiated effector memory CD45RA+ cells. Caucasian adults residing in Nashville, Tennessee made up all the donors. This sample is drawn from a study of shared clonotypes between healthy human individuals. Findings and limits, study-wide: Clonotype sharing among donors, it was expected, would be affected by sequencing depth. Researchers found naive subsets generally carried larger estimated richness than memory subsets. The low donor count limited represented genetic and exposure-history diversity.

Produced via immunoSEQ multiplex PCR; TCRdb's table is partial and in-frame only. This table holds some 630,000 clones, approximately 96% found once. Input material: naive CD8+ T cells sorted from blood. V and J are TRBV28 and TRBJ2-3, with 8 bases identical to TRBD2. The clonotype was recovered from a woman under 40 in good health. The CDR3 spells CASSDSGGRDTQYF. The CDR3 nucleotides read TGTGCCAGCAGCGACAGCGGGGGCAGGGATACGCAGTATTTT.